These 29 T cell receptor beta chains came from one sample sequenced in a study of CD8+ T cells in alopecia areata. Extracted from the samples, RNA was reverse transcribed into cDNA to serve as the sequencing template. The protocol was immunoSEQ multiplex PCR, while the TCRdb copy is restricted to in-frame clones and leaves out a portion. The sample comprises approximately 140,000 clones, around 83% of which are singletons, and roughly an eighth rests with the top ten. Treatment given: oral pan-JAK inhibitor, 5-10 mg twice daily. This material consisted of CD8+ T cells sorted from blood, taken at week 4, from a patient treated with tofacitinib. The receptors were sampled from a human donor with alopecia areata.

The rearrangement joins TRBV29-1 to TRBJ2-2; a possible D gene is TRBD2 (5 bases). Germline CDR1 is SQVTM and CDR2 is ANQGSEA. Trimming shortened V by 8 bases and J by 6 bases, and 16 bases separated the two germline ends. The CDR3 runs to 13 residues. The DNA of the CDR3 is TGCAGCTCTGATGAGGGAGAATCCGGGGAGCTGTTTTTT. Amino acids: CSSDEGESGELFF.

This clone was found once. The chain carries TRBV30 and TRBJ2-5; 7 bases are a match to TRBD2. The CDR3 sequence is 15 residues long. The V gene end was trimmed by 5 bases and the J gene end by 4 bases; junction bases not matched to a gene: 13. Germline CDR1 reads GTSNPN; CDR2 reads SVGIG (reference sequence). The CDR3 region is CAWETGRGRGETQYF. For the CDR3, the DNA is TGTGCCTGGGAGACGGGGAGGGGAAGGGGAGAGACCCAGTACTTC.

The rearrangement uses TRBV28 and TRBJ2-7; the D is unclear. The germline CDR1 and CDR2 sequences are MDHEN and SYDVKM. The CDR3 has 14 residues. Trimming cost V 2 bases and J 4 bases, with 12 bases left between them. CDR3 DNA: TGTGCCAGCAGTTTACTCGCGGAGAATTACGAGCAGTACTTC. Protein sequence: CASSLLAENYEQYF.

DNA of the CDR3: TGTGCCAGCAGTGAAATAGCGGGGGTAAGCTCCTACGAGCAGTACTTC. Translating gives CASSEIAGVSSYEQYF. The V gene is TRBV6-1, the J gene TRBJ2-7; 9 bases line up with TRBD2. The V gene's germline CDR1 is MNHNS and CDR2 SASEGT. CDR3 length equals 16 residues. Germline trimming cut 2 bases from V and 0 bases from J; bases unmatched to any gene: 5.

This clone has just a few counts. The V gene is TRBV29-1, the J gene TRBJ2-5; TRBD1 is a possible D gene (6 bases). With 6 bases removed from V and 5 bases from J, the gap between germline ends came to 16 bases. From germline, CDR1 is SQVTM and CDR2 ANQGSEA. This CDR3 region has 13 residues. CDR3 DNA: TGCAGCGTGACAGGCTGGCATGGGGAGACCCAGTACTTC. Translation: CSVTGWHGETQYF.

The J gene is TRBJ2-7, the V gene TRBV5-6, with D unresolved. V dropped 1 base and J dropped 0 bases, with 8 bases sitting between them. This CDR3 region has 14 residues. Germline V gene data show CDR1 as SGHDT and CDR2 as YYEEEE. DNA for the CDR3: TGTGCCAGCAGCTTGCAGGAAAGCTCCTACGAGCAGTACTTC. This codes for CASSLQESSYEQYF.

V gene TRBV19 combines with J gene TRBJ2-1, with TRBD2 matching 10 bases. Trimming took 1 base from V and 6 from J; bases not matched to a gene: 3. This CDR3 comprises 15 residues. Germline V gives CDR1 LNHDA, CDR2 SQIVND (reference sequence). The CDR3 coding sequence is TGTGCCAGTAGTATAGGTCCTAGCGGGGGCAATGAGCAGTTCTTC. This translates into CASSIGPSGGNEQFF. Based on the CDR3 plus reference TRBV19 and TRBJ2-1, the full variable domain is DGGITQSPKYLFRKEGQNVTLSCEQNLNHDAMYWYRQDPGQGLRLIYYSQIVNDFQKGDIAEGYSVSREKKESFPLTVTSAQKNPTAFYLCASSIGPSGGNEQFFGPGTRLTVL.

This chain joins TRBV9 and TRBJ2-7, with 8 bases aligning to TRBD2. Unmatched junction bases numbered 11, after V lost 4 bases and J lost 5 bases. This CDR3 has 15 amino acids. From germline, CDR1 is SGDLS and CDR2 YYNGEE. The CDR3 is CASSPPGGARDEQYF. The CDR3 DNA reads TGTGCCAGCAGCCCCCCCGGGGGGGCGCGCGACGAGCAGTACTTC.

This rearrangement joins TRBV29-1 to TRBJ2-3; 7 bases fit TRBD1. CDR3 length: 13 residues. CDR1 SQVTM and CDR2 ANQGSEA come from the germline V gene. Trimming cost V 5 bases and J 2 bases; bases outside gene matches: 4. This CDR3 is CSVLTGTTDTQYF. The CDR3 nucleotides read TGCAGCGTTCTGACAGGGACCACAGATACGCAGTATTTT.

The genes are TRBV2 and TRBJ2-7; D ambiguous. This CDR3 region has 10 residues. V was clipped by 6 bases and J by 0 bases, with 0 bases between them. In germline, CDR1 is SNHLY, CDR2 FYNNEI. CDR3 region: CASSSYEQYF. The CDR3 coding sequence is TGTGCCAGCAGCTCCTACGAGCAGTACTTC.

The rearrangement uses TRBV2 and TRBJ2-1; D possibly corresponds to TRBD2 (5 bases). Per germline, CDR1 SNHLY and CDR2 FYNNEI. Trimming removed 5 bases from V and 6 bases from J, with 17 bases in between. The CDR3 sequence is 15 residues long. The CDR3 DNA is TGTGCCAGCAGTTTCACTAGTCCACCGGGCAATGAGCAGTTCTTC. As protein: CASSFTSPPGNEQFF.

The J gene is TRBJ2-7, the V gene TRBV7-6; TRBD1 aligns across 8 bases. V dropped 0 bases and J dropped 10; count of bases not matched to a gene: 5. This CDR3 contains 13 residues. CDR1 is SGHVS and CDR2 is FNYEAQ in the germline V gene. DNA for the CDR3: TGTGCCAGCAGCTTAGCTGCAGGGGGCGAACAGTACTTC. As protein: CASSLAAGGEQYF.

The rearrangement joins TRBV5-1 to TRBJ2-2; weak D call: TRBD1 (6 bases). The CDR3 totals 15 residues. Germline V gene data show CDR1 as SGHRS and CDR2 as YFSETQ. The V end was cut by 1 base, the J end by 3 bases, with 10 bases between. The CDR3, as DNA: TGCGCCAGCAGCTTGACAGGGCCGGACACCGGGGAGCTGTTTTTT. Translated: CASSLTGPDTGELFF. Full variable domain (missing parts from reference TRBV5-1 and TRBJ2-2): KAGVTQTPRYLIKTRGQQVTLSCSPISGHRSVSWYQQTPGQGLQFLFEYFSETQRNKGNFPGRFSGRQFSNSRSEMNVSTLELGDSALYLCASSLTGPDTGELFFGEGSRLTVL.

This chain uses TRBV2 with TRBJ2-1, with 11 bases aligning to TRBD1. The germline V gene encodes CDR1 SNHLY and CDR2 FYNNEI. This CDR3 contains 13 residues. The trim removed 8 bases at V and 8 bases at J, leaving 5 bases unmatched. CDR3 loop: CASLDRGLYEQFF. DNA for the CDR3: TGTGCCAGCCTGGACAGGGGGCTATATGAGCAGTTCTTC.

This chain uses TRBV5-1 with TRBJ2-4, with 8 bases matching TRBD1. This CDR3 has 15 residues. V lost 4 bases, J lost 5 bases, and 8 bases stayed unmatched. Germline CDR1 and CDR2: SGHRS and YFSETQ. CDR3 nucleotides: TGCGCCAGCAGCCTGTCGCAGGGGGCCGAAAACATTCAGTACTTC. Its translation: CASSLSQGAENIQYF. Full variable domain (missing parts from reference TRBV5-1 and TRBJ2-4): KAGVTQTPRYLIKTRGQQVTLSCSPISGHRSVSWYQQTPGQGLQFLFEYFSETQRNKGNFPGRFSGRQFSNSRSEMNVSTLELGDSALYLCASSLSQGAENIQYFGAGTRLSVL.

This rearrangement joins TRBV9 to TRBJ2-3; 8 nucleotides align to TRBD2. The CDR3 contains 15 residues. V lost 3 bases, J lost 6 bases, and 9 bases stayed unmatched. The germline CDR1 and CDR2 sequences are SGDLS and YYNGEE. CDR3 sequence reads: CASSGPGGASDTQYF. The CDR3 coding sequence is TGTGCCAGCAGCGGCCCCGGGGGGGCCTCCGATACGCAGTATTTT.

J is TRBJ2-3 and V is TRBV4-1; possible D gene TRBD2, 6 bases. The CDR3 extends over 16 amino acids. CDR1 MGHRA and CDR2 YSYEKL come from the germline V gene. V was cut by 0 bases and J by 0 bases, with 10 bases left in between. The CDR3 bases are TGCGCCAGCAGCCAAGAAACGGGAGCCAGCACAGATACGCAGTATTTT. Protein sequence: CASSQETGASTDTQYF.

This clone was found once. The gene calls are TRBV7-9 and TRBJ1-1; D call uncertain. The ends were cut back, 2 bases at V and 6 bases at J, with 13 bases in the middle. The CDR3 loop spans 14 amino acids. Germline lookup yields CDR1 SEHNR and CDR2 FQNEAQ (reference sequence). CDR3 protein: CASSLLIGVAEAFF. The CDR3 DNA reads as TGTGCCAGCAGCTTACTAATTGGAGTGGCTGAAGCTTTCTTT.

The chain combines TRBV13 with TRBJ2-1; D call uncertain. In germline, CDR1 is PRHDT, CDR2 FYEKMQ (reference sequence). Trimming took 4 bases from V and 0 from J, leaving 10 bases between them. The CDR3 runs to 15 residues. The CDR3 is CASSSDGSSYNEQFF. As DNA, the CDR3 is TGTGCCAGCAGCTCGGACGGCAGCTCCTACAATGAGCAGTTCTTC.

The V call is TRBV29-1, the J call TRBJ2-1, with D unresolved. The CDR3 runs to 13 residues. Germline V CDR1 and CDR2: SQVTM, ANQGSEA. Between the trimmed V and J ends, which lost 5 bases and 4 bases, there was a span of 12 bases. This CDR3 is CSVLSAGYNEQFF. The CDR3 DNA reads TGCAGCGTTCTGTCGGCTGGTTACAATGAGCAGTTCTTC.

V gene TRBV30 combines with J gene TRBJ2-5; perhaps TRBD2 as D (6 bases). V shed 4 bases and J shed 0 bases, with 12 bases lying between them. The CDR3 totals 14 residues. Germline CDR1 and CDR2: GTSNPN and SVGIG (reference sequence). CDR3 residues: CAWTWEAYQETQYF. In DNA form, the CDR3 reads TGTGCCTGGACGTGGGAGGCGTACCAAGAGACCCAGTACTTC.

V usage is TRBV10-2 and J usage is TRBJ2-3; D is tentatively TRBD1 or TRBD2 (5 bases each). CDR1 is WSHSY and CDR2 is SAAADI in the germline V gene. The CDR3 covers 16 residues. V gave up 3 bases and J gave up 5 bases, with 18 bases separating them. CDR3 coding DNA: TGCGCCAGCAGTGAATTTATGAGAGAGGGGCGAGATACGCAGTATTTT. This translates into CASSEFMREGRDTQYF.

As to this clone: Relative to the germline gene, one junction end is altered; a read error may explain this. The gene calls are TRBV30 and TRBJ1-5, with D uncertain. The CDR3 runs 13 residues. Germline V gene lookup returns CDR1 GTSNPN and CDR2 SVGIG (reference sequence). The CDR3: CVWSVQDTSPQHF. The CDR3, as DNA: TGTGTCTGGAGTGTACAAGACACTTCGCCCCAGCATTTT.

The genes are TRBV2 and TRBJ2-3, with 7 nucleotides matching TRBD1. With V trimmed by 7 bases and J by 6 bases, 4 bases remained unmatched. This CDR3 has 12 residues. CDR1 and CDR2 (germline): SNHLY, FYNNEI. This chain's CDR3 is CASKGTVDTQYF. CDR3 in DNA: TGTGCCAGCAAAGGGACAGTTGATACGCAGTATTTT.

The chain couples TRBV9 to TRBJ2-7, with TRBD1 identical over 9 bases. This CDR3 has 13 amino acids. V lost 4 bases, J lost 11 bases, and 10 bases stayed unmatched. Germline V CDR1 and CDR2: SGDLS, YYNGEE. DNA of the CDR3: TGTGCCAGCAGCCCCGCCGGGACAGGGTCCGAGTACTTC. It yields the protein CASSPAGTGSEYF.

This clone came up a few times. The DNA for the CDR3 is TGCAGCGTTGAAGATGGGGTCAGGACTGATGAGCAGTTCTTC. Protein sequence: CSVEDGVRTDEQFF. The rearrangement joins TRBV29-1 to TRBJ2-1, with a weak D call TRBD2 (5 bases). Trimming removed 0 bases at V and 8 bases at J, with 14 bases between. Germline V gives CDR1 SQVTM, CDR2 ANQGSEA. The CDR3 runs 14 residues.

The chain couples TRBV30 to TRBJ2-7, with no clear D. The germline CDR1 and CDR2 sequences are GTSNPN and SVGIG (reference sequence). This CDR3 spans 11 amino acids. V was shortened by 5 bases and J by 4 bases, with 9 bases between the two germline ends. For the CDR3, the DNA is TGTGCCTGGGGAACATTTTACGAGCAGTACTTC. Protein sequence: CAWGTFYEQYF.

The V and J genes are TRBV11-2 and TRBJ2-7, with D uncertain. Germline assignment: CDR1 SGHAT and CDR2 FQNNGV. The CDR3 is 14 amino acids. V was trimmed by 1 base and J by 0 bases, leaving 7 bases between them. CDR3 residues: CASSLGESSYEQYF. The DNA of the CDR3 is TGTGCCAGCAGCTTAGGGGAAAGCTCCTACGAGCAGTACTTC. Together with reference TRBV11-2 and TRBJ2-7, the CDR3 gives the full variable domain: EAGVAQSPRYKIIEKRQSVAFWCNPISGHATLYWYQQILGQGPKLLIQFQNNGVVDDSQLPKDRFSAERLKGVDSTLKIQPAKLEDSAVYLCASSLGESSYEQYFGPGTRLTVT.

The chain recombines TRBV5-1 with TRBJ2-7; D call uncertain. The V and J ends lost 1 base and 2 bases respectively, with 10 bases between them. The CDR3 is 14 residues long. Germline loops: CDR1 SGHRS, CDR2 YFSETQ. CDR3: CASSLRTETYEQYF. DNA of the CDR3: TGCGCCAGCAGCTTGAGGACGGAGACCTACGAGCAGTACTTC. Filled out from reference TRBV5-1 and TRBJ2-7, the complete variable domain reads KAGVTQTPRYLIKTRGQQVTLSCSPISGHRSVSWYQQTPGQGLQFLFEYFSETQRNKGNFPGRFSGRQFSNSRSEMNVSTLELGDSALYLCASSLRTETYEQYFGPGTRLTVT.